The clone carrying this TCR beta chain was recorded many times. The data were obtained in a study of shared clonotypes between healthy human individuals. The CDR3 length is 14 residues. The V end lost 3 bases, the J end lost 2 bases, and 7 bases lay between the germline ends. From germline, CDR1 is MRHNA and CDR2 SNTAGT. Per the original methods: Junction-only sequences produced by ImmunoSEQ had no quality scores, so filtering differed. Clones were read by immunoSEQ multiplex PCR, and TCRdb kept only the in-frame ones, dropping some. The V and J calls and clone size come from that table; D and trimming were worked out from the DNA. The data contain over 95,000 clones, approximately 70% of them seen just once; the ten biggest clones take up roughly 24%. Both CD45RO+ cells and CCR7-negative CD45RA+ TemRA cells were combined to make up CD8 memory.

The receptor was derived from a woman in her 30s in good health. Sequencing was carried out using memory CD8+ T cells sorted from blood. Regarding subset: CD45RO+ cells pooled with CCR7-negative TemRA cells. The chain uses TRBV6-4 and TRBJ2-2; possible D gene TRBD1, 6 bases. Written as DNA, the CDR3 is TGTGCCAGCAGTGAGGGGGCTAACACCGGGGAGCTGTTTTTT. This sequence encodes CASSEGANTGELFF.